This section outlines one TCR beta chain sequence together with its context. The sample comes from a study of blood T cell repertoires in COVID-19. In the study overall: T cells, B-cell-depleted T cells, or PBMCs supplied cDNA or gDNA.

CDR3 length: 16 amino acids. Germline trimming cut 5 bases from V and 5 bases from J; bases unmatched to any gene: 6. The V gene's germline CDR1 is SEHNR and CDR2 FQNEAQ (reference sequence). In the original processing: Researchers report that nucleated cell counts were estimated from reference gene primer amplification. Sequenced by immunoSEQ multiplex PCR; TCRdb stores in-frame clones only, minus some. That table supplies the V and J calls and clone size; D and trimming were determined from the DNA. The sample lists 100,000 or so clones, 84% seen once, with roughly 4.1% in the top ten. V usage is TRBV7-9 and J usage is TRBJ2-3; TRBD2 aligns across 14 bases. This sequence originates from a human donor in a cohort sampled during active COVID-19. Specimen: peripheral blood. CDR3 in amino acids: CASSIRLAGGQDTQYF. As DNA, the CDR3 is TGTGCCAGCAGCATTAGACTAGCGGGGGGGCAAGATACGCAGTATTTT.